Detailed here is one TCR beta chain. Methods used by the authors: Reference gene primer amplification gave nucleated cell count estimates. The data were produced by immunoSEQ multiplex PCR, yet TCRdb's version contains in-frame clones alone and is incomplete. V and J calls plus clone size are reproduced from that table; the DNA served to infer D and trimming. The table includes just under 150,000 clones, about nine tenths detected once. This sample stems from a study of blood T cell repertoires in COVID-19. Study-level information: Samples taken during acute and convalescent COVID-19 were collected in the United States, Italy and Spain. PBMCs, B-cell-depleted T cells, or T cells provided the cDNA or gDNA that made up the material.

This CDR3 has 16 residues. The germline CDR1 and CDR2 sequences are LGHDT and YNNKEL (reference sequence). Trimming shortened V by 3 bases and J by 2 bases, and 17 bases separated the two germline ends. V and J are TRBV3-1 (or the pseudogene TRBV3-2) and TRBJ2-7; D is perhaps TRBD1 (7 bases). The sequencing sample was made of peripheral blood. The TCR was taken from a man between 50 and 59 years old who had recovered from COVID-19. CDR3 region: CASSHSGGQRAYEQYF. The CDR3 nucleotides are TGTGCCAGCAGCCACTCCGGGGGACAGAGAGCCTACGAGCAGTACTTC.